These 13 T cell receptor beta chains were sequenced from one sample in a study of blood T cell repertoires in COVID-19. This table comes from immunoSEQ multiplex PCR, and its TCRdb copy is limited to in-frame clones, with some not included. The sample contains about 120,000 clones, over 75% of which appear only once. The sample consisted of peripheral blood. The receptors were gathered from a man aged 70 or older with active or convalescent COVID-19.

The chain recombines TRBV6-6 with TRBJ2-3; TRBD2 aligns across 10 bases. V lost 5 bases to trimming and J lost 1 base; unmatched junction nucleotides: 9. The CDR3 sequence is 17 residues long. The V gene's germline CDR1 is MNHNY and CDR2 SVGAGI (reference sequence). In nucleotides, the CDR3 is TGTGCCAGCAGTCACCGCTCAGGGACTAGCGGCACAGATACGCAGTATTTT. Its translation is CASSHRSGTSGTDTQYF.

The rearrangement joins TRBV5-1 to TRBJ2-1; maybe TRBD2 (5 bases). The CDR3 is 16 residues long. The germline V and J ends were trimmed by 3 bases and 3 bases, with 16 bases remaining between them. CDR1 and CDR2 (germline): SGHRS, YFSETQ. CDR3 sequence (DNA): TGCGCCAGCAGCTCAAATCCCACCCGGGGCTACAATGAGCAGTTCTTC. This encodes CASSSNPTRGYNEQFF. The complete variable domain, with remaining parts taken from reference TRBV5-1 and TRBJ2-1, reads KAGVTQTPRYLIKTRGQQVTLSCSPISGHRSVSWYQQTPGQGLQFLFEYFSETQRNKGNFPGRFSGRQFSNSRSEMNVSTLELGDSALYLCASSSNPTRGYNEQFFGPGTRLTVL.

This clone was counted once. This rearrangement joins TRBV6-5 to TRBJ2-2, with D perhaps TRBD1 (6 bases). This CDR3 spans 14 amino acids. Germline V CDR1 and CDR2: MNHEY, SVGAGI. Trimming took 6 bases from V and 5 from J, leaving 13 bases between them. CDR3 protein: CASRPTGPTGELFF. The CDR3 DNA reads as TGTGCCAGCAGACCGACAGGACCGACCGGGGAGCTGTTTTTT.

This chain uses TRBV18 with TRBJ1-4, with D unclear. The ends were cut back, 2 bases at V and 0 bases at J, with 10 bases in the middle. Germline V gives CDR1 KGHSH, CDR2 LQKENI. The CDR3 consists of 16 residues. The CDR3 region is CASSPSEATTNEKLFF. The CDR3 DNA follows: TGTGCCAGCTCACCAAGCGAGGCGACAACTAATGAAAAACTGTTTTTT. Drawing the rest from reference TRBV18 and TRBJ1-4, the complete variable domain is NAGVMQNPRHLVRRRGQEARLRCSPMKGHSHVYWYRQLPEEGLKFMVYLQKENIIDESGMPKERFSAEFPKEGPSILRIQQVVRGDSAAYFCASSPSEATTNEKLFFGSGTQLSVL.

In this sample, this clone turned up once. V and J are TRBV10-2 and TRBJ2-7; D is undetermined. Trimming cost V 0 bases and J 0 bases, with 6 bases left between them. The CDR3 runs to 14 residues. Germline V gives CDR1 WSHSY, CDR2 SAAADI. Here the CDR3 reads CASSESGSSYEQYF. CDR3 DNA sequence: TGCGCCAGCAGTGAGTCGGGCAGCTCCTACGAGCAGTACTTC.

The chain is built from TRBV5-1 and TRBJ1-1; TRBD1 is a possible D gene (6 bases). Germline values: CDR1 SGHRS, CDR2 YFSETQ. Trimming left V 1 base short and J 4 bases short, with 17 bases between. CDR3 length equals 16 residues. Here the CDR3 DNA reads TGCGCCAGCAGCTTGAATGGACAGAGCCTGGGCACTGAAGCTTTCTTT. This gives the protein CASSLNGQSLGTEAFF.

The chain combines TRBV29-1 with TRBJ2-3; the D is unclear. The CDR3 is 14 residues long. The germline V gene encodes CDR1 SQVTM and CDR2 ANQGSEA. Trimming shortened V by 4 bases and J by 0 bases, and 11 bases separated the two germline ends. CDR3 in DNA: TGCAGCGTTGTCCGGGTCGCAAGCACAGATACGCAGTATTTT. It codes for CSVVRVASTDTQYF.

This chain connects TRBV27 to TRBJ1-2; no reliable D call. Germline loops: CDR1 MNHEY, CDR2 SMNVEV (reference sequence). V gave up 6 bases and J gave up 5 bases, with 16 bases separating them. CDR3 size: 14 residues. CDR3 loop: CASRRSGIAYGYTF. The DNA for the CDR3 is TGTGCCAGCAGGCGCTCGGGGATTGCATATGGCTACACCTTC.

This chain links TRBV27 with TRBJ2-2, with TRBD1 identical over 7 bases. CDR3 length equals 15 residues. CDR1 is MNHEY, CDR2 SMNVEV, per germline (reference sequence). V lost 5 bases to trimming and J lost 4 bases; unmatched junction nucleotides: 7. The CDR3 sequence: CASSVGTVITGELFF. The CDR3 DNA sequence: TGTGCCAGCAGTGTCGGGACAGTGATCACCGGGGAGCTGTTTTTT.

This chain connects TRBV6-5 to TRBJ2-3, with TRBD2 identical over 8 bases. The CDR3 runs to 14 residues. V lost 11 bases and J lost 4; bases outside the gene matches: 11. Germline lookup yields CDR1 MNHEY and CDR2 SVGAGI. The CDR3 DNA reads as TGTGCCTCTTCAGGGTACGGGAGGGCAGATACGCAGTATTTT. It translates to CASSGYGRADTQYF.

CDR3 residues: CSVAYIQGAANYGYTF. The CDR3 nucleotides read TGCAGCGTTGCTTACATACAGGGGGCTGCTAACTATGGCTACACCTTC. The chain has TRBV29-1 and TRBJ1-2; 9 bases fit TRBD1. This CDR3 region has 16 residues. Per the germline V gene, CDR1 is SQVTM and CDR2 is ANQGSEA. Trimming took 4 bases from V and 0 from J; bases not matched to a gene: 9.

This rearrangement joins TRBV5-5 to TRBJ2-7; 8 nucleotides agree with TRBD2. Germline CDR1 is SGHKS and CDR2 is YYEKEE (reference sequence). The CDR3 covers 14 residues. With 2 bases clipped from V and 1 base from J, the junction kept 2 bases outside the gene matches. The CDR3 loop is CASSFQRGSYEQYF. In DNA form, the CDR3 reads TGTGCCAGCAGCTTTCAGCGGGGGTCCTACGAGCAGTACTTC.

The chain joins TRBV18 to TRBJ2-3; TRBD2 matches 10 bases. Germline CDR1 KGHSH, CDR2 LQKENI. V lost 0 bases, J lost 0 bases, and 0 bases stayed unmatched. This CDR3 comprises 16 residues. Written as DNA, the CDR3 is TGTGCCAGCTCACCACCGACTAGCGGGAGCACAGATACGCAGTATTTT. It translates to CASSPPTSGSTDTQYF.